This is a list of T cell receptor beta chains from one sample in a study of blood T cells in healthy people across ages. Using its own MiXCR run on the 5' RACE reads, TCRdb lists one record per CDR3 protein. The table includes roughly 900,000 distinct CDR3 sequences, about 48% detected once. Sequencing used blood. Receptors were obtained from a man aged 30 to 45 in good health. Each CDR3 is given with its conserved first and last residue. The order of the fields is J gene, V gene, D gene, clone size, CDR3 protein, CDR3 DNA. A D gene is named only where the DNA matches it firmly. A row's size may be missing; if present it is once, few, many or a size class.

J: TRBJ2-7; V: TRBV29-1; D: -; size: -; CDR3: CSVQRGHEQYF; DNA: TGCAGCGTTCAAAGGGGTCACGAGCAGTACTTC
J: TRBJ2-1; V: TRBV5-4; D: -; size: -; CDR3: CASSPRTESIKNEQFF; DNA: TGTGCCAGCAGCCCACGGACAGAAAGCATAAAGAATGAGCAGTTCTTC
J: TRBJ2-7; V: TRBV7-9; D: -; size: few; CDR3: CASSTATGLSSYEQYF; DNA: TGTGCCAGCAGCACCGCCACGGGACTCAGCTCCTACGAGCAGTACTTC
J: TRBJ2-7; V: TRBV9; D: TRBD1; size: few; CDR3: CASSSPTGVYEQYF; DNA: TGTGCCAGCAGCTCCCCGACAGGGGTCTACGAGCAGTACTTC
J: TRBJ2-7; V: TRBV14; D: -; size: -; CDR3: CASSQDSGNSVPYEQYF; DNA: TGTGCCAGCAGCCAAGATTCCGGGAACTCCGTCCCCTACGAGCAGTACTTC
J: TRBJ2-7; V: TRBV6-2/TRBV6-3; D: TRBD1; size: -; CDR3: CASSYDRVLSSYEQYF; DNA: TGTGCCAGCAGTTATGACAGGGTCTTGAGCTCCTACGAGCAGTACTTC
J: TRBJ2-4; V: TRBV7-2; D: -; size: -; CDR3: CASSLEVGLAKNIQYF; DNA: TGTGCCAGCAGCTTAGAGGTTGGCCTAGCCAAAAACATTCAGTACTTC
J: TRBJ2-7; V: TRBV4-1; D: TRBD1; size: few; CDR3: CASSHKRGTASQSYEQYF; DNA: TGCGCCAGCAGCCACAAAAGAGGGACAGCAAGTCAATCCTACGAGCAGTACTTC
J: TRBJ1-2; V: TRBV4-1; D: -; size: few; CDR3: CASSYTSGEHYGYTF; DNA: TGCGCCAGCAGCTACACCTCAGGGGAACACTATGGCTACACCTTC
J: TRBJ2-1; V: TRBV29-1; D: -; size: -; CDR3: CSVARFGTRDEQFF; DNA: TGCAGCGTTGCGAGATTCGGGACAAGGGATGAGCAGTTCTTC
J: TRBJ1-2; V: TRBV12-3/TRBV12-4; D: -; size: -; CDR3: CASSRPPRYGYTF; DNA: TGTGCCAGCAGCCGCCCCCCTCGCTATGGCTACACCTTC
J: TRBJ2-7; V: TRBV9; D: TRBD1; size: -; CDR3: CASSVEGTGRHEQYF; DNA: TGTGCCAGCAGCGTAGAGGGGACAGGAAGACACGAGCAGTACTTC
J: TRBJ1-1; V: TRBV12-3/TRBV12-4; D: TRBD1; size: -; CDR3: CASTLTGGGTEAFF; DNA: TGTGCCAGCACCCTTACAGGGGGCGGCACTGAAGCTTTCTTT
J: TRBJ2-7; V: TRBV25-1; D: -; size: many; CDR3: CASSEGRTYEQYF; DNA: TGTGCCAGCAGTGAGGGCAGAACCTACGAGCAGTACTTC
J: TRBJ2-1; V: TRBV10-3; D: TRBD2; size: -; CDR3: CAIRSGGTNNEQFF; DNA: TGTGCCATCAGATCCGGGGGGACCAACAATGAGCAGTTCTTC
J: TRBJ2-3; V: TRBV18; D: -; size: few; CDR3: CASRTGGGADTQYF; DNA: TGTGCCAGCAGGACGGGGGGCGGTGCAGATACGCAGTATTTT
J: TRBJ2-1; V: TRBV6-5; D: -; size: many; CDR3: CASSPGLYNEQFF; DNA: TGTGCCAGCAGCCCGGGACTTTACAATGAGCAGTTCTTC
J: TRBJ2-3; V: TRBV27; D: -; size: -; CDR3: CASRNVNTQYF; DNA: TGTGCCAGCCGTAACGTGAATACGCAGTATTTT
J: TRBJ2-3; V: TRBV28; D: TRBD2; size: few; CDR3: CASQLAEDTDTQYF; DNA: TGTGCCAGCCAGCTAGCGGAGGACACAGATACGCAGTATTTT
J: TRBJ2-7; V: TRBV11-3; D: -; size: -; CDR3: CASNLGWTAPGEQYF; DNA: TGTGCCAGCAACTTGGGCTGGACAGCCCCTGGAGAGCAGTACTTC
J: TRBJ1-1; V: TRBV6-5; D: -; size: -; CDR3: CASSYRDGANTEAFF; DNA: TGTGCCAGCAGTTACCGGGACGGGGCGAACACTGAAGCTTTCTTT
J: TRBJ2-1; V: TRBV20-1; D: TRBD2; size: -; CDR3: CSSGTSGNNEQFF; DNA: TGCAGTTCCGGGACTAGCGGAAACAATGAGCAGTTCTTC
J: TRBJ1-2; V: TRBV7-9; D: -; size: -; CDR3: CASSSGRAYLKDYGYTF; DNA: TGTGCCAGCAGCTCAGGGCGGGCGTACCTTAAGGACTATGGCTACACCTTC
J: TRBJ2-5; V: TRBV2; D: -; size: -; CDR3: CASSEDMGGAQYF; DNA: TGTGCCAGCAGTGAGGATATGGGGGGAGCCCAGTACTTC
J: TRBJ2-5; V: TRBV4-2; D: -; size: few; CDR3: CASSQVDSLSETQYF; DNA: TGTGCCAGCAGCCAAGTGGACAGTCTTTCGGAGACCCAGTACTTC
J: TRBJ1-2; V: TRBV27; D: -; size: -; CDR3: CASRLSSGGNYGYTF; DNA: TGTGCCAGCAGGCTCTCCTCCGGGGGAAACTATGGCTACACCTTC
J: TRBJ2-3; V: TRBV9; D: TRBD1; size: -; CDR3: CASSATSGTGTLDTQYF; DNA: TGTGCCAGCAGCGCTACGTCCGGGACAGGGACGTTGGATACGCAGTATTTT
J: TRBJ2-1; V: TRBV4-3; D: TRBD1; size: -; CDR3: CASSPQRQGGNEQFF; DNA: TGCGCCAGCAGCCCCCAGCGACAGGGGGGGAATGAGCAGTTCTTC
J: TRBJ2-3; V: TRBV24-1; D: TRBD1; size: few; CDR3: CATSVTGVVDTQYF; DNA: TGTGCCACCAGTGTGACAGGGGTGGTAGATACGCAGTATTTT
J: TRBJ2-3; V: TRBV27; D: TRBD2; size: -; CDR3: CASRTLAIATDTQYF; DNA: TGTGCCAGCAGGACACTAGCGATAGCCACAGATACGCAGTATTTT
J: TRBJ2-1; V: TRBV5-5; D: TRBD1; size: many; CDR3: CASSFRQGANNEQFF; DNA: TGTGCCAGCAGCTTTCGACAGGGGGCGAACAATGAGCAGTTCTTC
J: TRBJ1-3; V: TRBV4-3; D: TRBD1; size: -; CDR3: CASTDRGTTSGNTIYF; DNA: TGCGCCAGCACGGACAGGGGAACGACCTCTGGAAACACCATATATTTT
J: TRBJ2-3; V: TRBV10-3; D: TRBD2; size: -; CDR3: CAISPHRSAGGVDTQYF; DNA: TGTGCCATCAGTCCGCACCGTTCGGCGGGGGGAGTGGATACGCAGTATTTT
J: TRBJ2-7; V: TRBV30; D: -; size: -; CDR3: CAWTPRGSSYEQYF; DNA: TGTGCCTGGACTCCCCGTGGCAGCTCCTACGAGCAGTACTTC
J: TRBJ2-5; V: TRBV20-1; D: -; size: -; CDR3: CSARFRQETQYF; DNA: TGCAGTGCTAGATTCAGGCAAGAGACCCAGTACTTC
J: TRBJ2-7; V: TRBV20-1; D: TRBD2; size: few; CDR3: CSADRDYSYEQYF; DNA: TGCAGTGCTGACCGGGACTACTCCTACGAGCAGTACTTC
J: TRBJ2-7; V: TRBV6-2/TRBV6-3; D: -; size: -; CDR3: CASSSVDIDEQYF; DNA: TGTGCCAGCAGCTCCGTGGACATAGACGAGCAGTACTTC
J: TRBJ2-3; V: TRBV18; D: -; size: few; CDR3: CASSRLVGGTQYF; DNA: TGTGCCAGCTCACGCCTCGTAGGAGGTACGCAGTATTTT
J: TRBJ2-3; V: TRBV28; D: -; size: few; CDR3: CASSLDLEASGTDTQYF; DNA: TGTGCCAGCAGTTTAGACCTGGAGGCTAGCGGCACAGATACGCAGTATTTT
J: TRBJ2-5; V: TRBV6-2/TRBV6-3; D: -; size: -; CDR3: CASSPLGGDGQETQYF; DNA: TGTGCCAGCAGCCCCCTGGGCGGGGACGGCCAAGAGACCCAGTACTTC
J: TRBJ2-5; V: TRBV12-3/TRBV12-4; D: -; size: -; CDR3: CASSLMTGPGETQYF; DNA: TGTGCCAGCAGTTTAATGACAGGCCCGGGGGAGACCCAGTACTTC
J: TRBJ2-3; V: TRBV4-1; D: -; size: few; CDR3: CASSQVRYSTDTQYF; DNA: TGCGCCAGCAGCCAAGTGAGATATAGCACAGATACGCAGTATTTT
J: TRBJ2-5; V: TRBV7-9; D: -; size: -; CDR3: CASSHAGAGETQYF; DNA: TGTGCCAGCAGTCACGCAGGGGCTGGAGAGACCCAGTACTTC
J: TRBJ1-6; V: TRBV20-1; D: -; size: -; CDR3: CSARVQTGSYNSPLHF; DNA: TGCAGCGCTAGAGTGCAGACAGGATCCTATAATTCACCCCTCCACTTT
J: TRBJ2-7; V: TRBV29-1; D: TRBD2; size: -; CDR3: CSVSGRASHEQYF; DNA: TGCAGCGTTAGCGGGAGGGCCTCCCACGAGCAGTACTTC
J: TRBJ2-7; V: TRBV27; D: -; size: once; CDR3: CASSLSGFVSYEQYF; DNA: TGTGCCAGCAGTTTATCCGGGTTCGTCTCCTACGAGCAGTACTTC
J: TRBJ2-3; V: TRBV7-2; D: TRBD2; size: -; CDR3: CASTLTSGGFTDTQYF; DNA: TGTGCCAGCACCCTGACTAGCGGGGGCTTCACAGATACGCAGTATTTT
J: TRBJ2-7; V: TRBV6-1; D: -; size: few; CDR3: CASNLGTGATYEQYF; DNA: TGTGCCAGCAACTTGGGGACTGGAGCCACCTACGAGCAGTACTTC
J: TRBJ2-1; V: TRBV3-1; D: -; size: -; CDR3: CASSQAAEQFF; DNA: TGTGCCAGCAGCCAAGCGGCTGAGCAGTTCTTC
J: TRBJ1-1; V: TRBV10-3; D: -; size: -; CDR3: CAVSEVGVSEAFF; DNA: TGTGCCGTTTCGGAGGTTGGGGTCAGTGAAGCTTTCTTT
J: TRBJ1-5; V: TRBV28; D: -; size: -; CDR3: CASSFGIAAASNQPQHF; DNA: TGTGCCAGCAGTTTCGGGATCGCGGCAGCTAGCAATCAGCCCCAGCATTTT
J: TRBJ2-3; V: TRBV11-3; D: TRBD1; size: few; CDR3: CASSPQGSLTDTQYF; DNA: TGTGCCAGCAGCCCACAGGGGAGTTTGACAGATACGCAGTATTTT
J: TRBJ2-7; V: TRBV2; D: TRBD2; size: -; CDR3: CASSASGALSEQYF; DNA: TGTGCCAGCAGTGCCAGCGGGGCGTTATCCGAGCAGTACTTC
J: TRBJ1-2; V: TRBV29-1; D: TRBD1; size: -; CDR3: CSVEKGQGNGYTF; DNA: TGCAGCGTTGAAAAAGGACAGGGGAACGGCTACACCTTC